This T cell receptor (beta chain) was found in a study of T cells in Graves' hyperthyroidism and ophthalmopathy. Looking at the study overall: Once the initial diagnosis was made, peripheral blood was obtained before any treatment.

RNA transcripts served as the template for amplifying TCR beta CDR3 regions. Carried out on the TCR CDR3, a first-round RT-PCR used the HTBI primer set. TCRdb recomputed calls from the multiplex PCR reads with MiXCR, one row per CDR3 protein. This table has roughly 500,000 distinct CDR3 sequences, 15% to 20% appearing once. Looked up from germline, CDR1 is SEHNR and CDR2 is FQNEAQ (reference sequence). The CDR3 extends over 17 amino acids. V lost 2 bases and J lost 5; bases outside the gene matches: 9. Findings and limits, study-wide: Blood also held most thyroid clonotypes expanded beyond 0.001.

As for this clonotype: Its cognate antigen is unknown.

The TCR originated in a woman aged 25-40 years with Graves' ophthalmopathy. The specimen sequenced was blood. The V and J genes are TRBV7-9 and TRBJ2-5, with TRBD2 matching over 12 bases. CDR3 amino acids: CASSLPTGLAGGETQYF. Written as DNA, the CDR3 is TGTGCCAGCAGCTTACCCACCGGGCTAGCGGGAGGGGAGACCCAGTACTTC.